Sequencing of this T cell receptor (beta chain) was carried out in a study of radiotherapy plus CTLA-4 blockade in lung cancer. Study conclusions and caveats: Expansion of tumor-derived TCR clones was observed in blood after radiotherapy plus ipilimumab.

Remarks on this clone: Its antigen is not identified.

Method: immunoSEQ multiplex PCR; TCRdb's copy keeps in-frame clones and lacks some. The sample contains around 55,000 clones, roughly four fifths of which appear only once. It was focal radiation plus CTLA-4 blockade with ipilimumab that patients with chemo-refractory metastatic non-small-cell lung cancer received. This sequence was found in a human donor with non-small cell lung cancer whose response to radiotherapy plus ipilimumab could not be evaluated. This sample comprised peripheral blood, obtained from a patient treated with radiotherapy plus ipilimumab.

The CDR3 coding sequence is TGTGCCAGCAGCTCACGGGACAGGGGGACGAACACTGAAGCTTTCTTT. Residues: CASSSRDRGTNTEAFF. The chain is built from TRBV7-2 and TRBJ1-1; 11 bases match TRBD1. The CDR3 extends over 16 amino acids. From germline, CDR1 is SGHTA and CDR2 FQGNSA. V gave up 4 bases and J gave up 1 base; unmatched junction bases: 5.